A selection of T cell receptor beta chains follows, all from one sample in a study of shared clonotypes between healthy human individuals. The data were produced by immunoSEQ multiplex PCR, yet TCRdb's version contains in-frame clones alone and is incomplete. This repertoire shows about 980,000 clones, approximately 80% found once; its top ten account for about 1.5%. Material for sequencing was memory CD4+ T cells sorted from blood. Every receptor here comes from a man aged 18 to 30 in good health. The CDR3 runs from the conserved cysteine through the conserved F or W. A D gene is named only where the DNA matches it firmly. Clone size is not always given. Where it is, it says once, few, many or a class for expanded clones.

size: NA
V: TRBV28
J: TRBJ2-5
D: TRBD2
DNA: TGTGCCAGCAGTTTATCGGTCCGGACTAGCCTACAAGAGACCCAGTACTTC
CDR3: CASSLSVRTSLQETQYF

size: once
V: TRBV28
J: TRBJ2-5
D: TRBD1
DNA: TGTGCCAGCAGCCCATTGGGACAGGGGACGGGGGAGACCCAGTACTTC
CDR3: CASSPLGQGTGETQYF

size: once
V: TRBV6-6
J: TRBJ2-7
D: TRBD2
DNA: TGTGCCAGCAGCCCCGGGACTAGCGGGAGATACGAGCAGTACTTC
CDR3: CASSPGTSGRYEQYF

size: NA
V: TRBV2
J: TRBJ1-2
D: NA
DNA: TGTGCCAGCAGTGGGGACGGGATAAACTATGGCTACACCTTC
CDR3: CASSGDGINYGYTF

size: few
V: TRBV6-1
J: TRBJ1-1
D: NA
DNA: TGTGCCAGCAGGTCGGGGGGGACGAACACTGAAGCTTTCTTT
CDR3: CASRSGGTNTEAFF

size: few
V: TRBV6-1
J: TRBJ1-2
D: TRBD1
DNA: TGTGCCAGCAGCGAGGGACAGGGAGAAGTCTATGGCTACACCTTC
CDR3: CASSEGQGEVYGYTF

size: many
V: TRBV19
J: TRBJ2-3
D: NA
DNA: TGTGCCAGTACGAATAGGGCAGGGGAGACAGATACGCAGTATTTT
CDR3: CASTNRAGETDTQYF

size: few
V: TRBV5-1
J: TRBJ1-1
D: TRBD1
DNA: TGCGCCAGCAGCCCTCAGACAGGGGTGAACACTGAAGCTTTCTTT
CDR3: CASSPQTGVNTEAFF

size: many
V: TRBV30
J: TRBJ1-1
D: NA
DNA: TGTGCCTGGAGACGAGCGGGTTCAATGGACACTGAAGCTTTCTTT
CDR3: CAWRRAGSMDTEAFF

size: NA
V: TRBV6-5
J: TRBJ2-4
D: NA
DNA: TGTGCCAGCAGTTTTTCGACGGAAAAAAACATTCAGTACTTC
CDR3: CASSFSTEKNIQYF

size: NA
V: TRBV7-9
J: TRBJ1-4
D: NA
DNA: TGTGCCAGCATCGGGCAGGGGTGGCTATCTAATGAAAAACTGTTTTTT
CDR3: CASIGQGWLSNEKLFF

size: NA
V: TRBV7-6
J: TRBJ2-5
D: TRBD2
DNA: TGTGCCAGCAGCGACGGGACTAGCGGGGTCGTGCAGACCCAGTACTTC
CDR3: CASSDGTSGVVQTQYF

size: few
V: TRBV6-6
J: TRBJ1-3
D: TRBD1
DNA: TGTGCCAGCAGTCAGGGGGTTTCTGGAAACACCATATATTTT
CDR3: CASSQGVSGNTIYF

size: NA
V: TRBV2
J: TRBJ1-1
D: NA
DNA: TGTGCCAGCAGCGGCGGGAGGAACACTGAAGCTTTCTTT
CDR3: CASSGGRNTEAFF

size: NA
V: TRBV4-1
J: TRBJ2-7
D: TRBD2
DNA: TGCGCCAGCAGCCAGGGACTAGCGGGGACCTACGAGCAGTACTTC
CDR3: CASSQGLAGTYEQYF

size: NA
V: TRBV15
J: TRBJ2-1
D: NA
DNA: TGTGCCACCAGCAGAGAGGGGGGATCCTACAATGAGCAGTTCTTC
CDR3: CATSREGGSYNEQFF

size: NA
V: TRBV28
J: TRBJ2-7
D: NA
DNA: TGTGCCAGCAGTTTAAACAGGGTGGCGTACGAGCAGTACTTC
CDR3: CASSLNRVAYEQYF

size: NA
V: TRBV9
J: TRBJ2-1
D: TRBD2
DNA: TGTGCCAGCAGCGTCGGGACTAGCGGGGGCCGAAACAATGAGCAGTTCTTC
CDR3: CASSVGTSGGRNNEQFF

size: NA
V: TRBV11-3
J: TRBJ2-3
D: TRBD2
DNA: TGTGCCAGCAGCCCTAGCGGAGGCACAGATACGCAGTATTTT
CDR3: CASSPSGGTDTQYF

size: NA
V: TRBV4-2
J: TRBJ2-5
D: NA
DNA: TGTGCCAGCAGCCAAGATCAGCCCGGGGGAGGAGAGACCCAGTACTTC
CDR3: CASSQDQPGGGETQYF

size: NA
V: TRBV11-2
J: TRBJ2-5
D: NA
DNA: TGTGCCAGCAGCTTAGGGGCAGGTAAAGAAGAGACCCAGTACTTC
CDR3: CASSLGAGKEETQYF

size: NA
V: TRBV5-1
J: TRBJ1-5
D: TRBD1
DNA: TGCGCCAGCAGCCATGGGACAGGGACCGGAGAGTCCCAGCATTTT
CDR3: CASSHGTGTGESQHF

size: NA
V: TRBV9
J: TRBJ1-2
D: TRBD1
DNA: TGTGCCAGCAGCACCTCCGGGACAGGGGGCCTCTATGGCTACACCTTC
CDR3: CASSTSGTGGLYGYTF

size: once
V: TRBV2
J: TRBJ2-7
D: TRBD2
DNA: TGTGCCAGCACCCCGGTTCGGGGGGTGAACAACGAGCAGTACTTC
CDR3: CASTPVRGVNNEQYF

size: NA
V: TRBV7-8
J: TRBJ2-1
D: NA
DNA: TGTGCCAGCAGCCCAATTCGGGGCAGGGAAAAATGGAATGAGCAGTTCTTC
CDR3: CASSPIRGREKWNEQFF

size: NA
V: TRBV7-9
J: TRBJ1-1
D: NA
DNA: TGTGCCAGCAGCTTACGTCCTCGCACTGAAGCTTTCTTT
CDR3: CASSLRPRTEAFF

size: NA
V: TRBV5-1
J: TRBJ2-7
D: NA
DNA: TGCGCCAGCAGCATGACAGGAGGAACCTACGAGCAGTACTTC
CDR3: CASSMTGGTYEQYF

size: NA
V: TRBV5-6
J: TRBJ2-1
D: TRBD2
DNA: TGTGCCAGCAGCTTTGAGCGGGGGGGCATCTACAATGAGCAGTTCTTC
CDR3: CASSFERGGIYNEQFF

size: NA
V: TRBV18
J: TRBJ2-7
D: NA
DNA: TGTGCCAGCACATCGGGGGTCAATTACGAGCAGTACTTC
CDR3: CASTSGVNYEQYF

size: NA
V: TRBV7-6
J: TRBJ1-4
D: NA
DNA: TGTGCCAGCAGCTTCAGGGGTACTAATGAAAAACTGTTTTTT
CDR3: CASSFRGTNEKLFF

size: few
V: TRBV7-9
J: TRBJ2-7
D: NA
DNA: TGTGCCAGCAGCCCCGATATTTCCGAGCAGTACTTC
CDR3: CASSPDISEQYF

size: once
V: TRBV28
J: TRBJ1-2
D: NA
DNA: TGTGCCAGCAGGATTCCCGGGATCTATGGCTACACCTTC
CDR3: CASRIPGIYGYTF

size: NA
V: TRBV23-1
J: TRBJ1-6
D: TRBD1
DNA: TGCGCCAGGGGGACAGGGGGTTATTCACCCCTCCACTTT
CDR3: CARGTGGYSPLHF

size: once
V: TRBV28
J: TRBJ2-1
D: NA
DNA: TGTGCCAGCCCTCCTTCTGAGGTTTACAATGAGCAGTTCTTC
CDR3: CASPPSEVYNEQFF

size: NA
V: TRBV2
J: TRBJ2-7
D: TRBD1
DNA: TGTGCCAGCAGTCGGACAGGGGATGTCTACGAGCAGTACTTC
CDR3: CASSRTGDVYEQYF

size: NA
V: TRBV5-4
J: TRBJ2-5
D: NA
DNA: TGTGCCAGCAGCTTGGATTTACAGTTAACGGAGACCCAGTACTTC
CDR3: CASSLDLQLTETQYF

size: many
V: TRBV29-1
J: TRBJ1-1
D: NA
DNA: TGCAGCGTTGAATGGGCGACAGGACCCCCTACGAACACTGAAGCTTTCTTT
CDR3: CSVEWATGPPTNTEAFF

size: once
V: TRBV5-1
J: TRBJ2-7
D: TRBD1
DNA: TGCGCCAGCAGCTTGGCGGGACAGGGGGCCGACGAGCAGTACTTC
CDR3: CASSLAGQGADEQYF

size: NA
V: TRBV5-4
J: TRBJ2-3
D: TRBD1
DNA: TGTGCCAGCAGCTGGACCGGGACAGGGGACCCAGATACGCAGTATTTT
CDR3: CASSWTGTGDPDTQYF

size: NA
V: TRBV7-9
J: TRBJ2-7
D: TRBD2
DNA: TGTGCCAGCAGCTTAAGCGGGACTACCTACGAGCAGTACTTC
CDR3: CASSLSGTTYEQYF

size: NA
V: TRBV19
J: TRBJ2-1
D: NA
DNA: TGTGCCAGTAGGAGGGCAGACTCCTACAATGAGCAGTTCTTC
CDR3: CASRRADSYNEQFF

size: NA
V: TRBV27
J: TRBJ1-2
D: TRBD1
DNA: TGTGCCAGCAGTTTATTGGGGACAGGGAATAACTATGGCTACACCTTC
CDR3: CASSLLGTGNNYGYTF

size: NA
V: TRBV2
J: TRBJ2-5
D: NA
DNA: TGTGCCAGCAGCAGGGGTTTCCAAGAGACCCAGTACTTC
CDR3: CASSRGFQETQYF

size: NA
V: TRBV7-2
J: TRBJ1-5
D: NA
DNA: TGTGCCAGCAGTGGACGGAATGGCAATCAGCCCCAGCATTTT
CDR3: CASSGRNGNQPQHF

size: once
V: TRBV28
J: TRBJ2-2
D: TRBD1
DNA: TGTGCCAGCGGTAGTGCCGGGACAGCGAACACCGGGGAGCTGTTTTTT
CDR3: CASGSAGTANTGELFF

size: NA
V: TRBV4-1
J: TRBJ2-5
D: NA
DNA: TGCGCCAGCAGCCCCCTCCGGGACGGCCAAGAGACCCAGTACTTC
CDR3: CASSPLRDGQETQYF

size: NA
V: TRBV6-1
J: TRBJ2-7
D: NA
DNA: TGTGCCAGCAGGACGGGCAGCTCCTCCTACGAGCAGTACTTC
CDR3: CASRTGSSSYEQYF

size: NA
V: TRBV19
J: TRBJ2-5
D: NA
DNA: TGTGCCAGTAGTCAAGGTGGGCGGGCAGGGGCCCGAGAGACCCAGTACTTC
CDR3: CASSQGGRAGARETQYF

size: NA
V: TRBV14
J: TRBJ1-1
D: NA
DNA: TGTGCCAGCAGCCAAGATCCCCGGACTTCGAACACTGAAGCTTTCTTT
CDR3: CASSQDPRTSNTEAFF

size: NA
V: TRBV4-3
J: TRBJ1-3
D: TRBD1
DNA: TGCGCCAGCAGCCAGGACAGGGGCTCTGGAAACACCATATATTTT
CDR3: CASSQDRGSGNTIYF

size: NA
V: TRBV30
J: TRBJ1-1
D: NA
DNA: TGTGCCTGGAGTCTTACCATGAACACTGAAGCTTTCTTT
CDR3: CAWSLTMNTEAFF